This section outlines one TCR beta chain sequence together with its context. This receptor's antigen is unknown. Per-base quality was not reported, and no clone a single base away is much larger than it. Using the deep immunoSEQ assay, multiplex PCR amplified TCR CDR3 regions from genomic DNA. Extracted genomic DNA from each cell subset was spread evenly across all wells of several immunoSEQ 96-well plates, with each plate serving as a replicate. For sorted subsets, roughly 200 ng genomic DNA, equal to tens of thousands of T cell genomes, was loaded into each replicate PCR. The purified libraries were quantified using a Qubit 3.0 fluorometer, sized with a Bioanalyzer 2100, and then quantified again using the KAPA Library Quantification kit. Each immunoSEQ 96-well plate was sequenced on its own single-read 150-cycle Illumina NextSeq 550 flow cell. Per the source publication's procedure: The immunoSEQ output contained only junctional sequences without quality scores, so filtering could not match that applied to full-length reads. Sequences were annotated with PyIR, a Python wrapper for IgBLAST v1.9, and V/J genes and CDR3 were assigned using IMGT germline references. Reads with weak V/J assignments (E-value above 1e-6), missing CDR3, stop codons, out-of-frame junctions, or ambiguous translated residues were removed. V3J clonotypes were defined as sequences sharing the same inferred V gene, J gene, and CDR3 amino acid sequence. Percentage overlap between repertoires was computed as shared unique clonotypes divided by the size of the smaller repertoire. Repertoire richness was assessed with RTK rarefaction, the Chao1 estimator, and Recon v2.1 estimates of unobserved clonotypes. OLGA was used to compute generation probabilities for all TCRbeta clonotypes that the gDNA method yielded from several donors. Entries here come from immuneACCESS through TCRdb and include only in-frame sequences with V and J called. Some clones fail to appear in such tables; in the studies checked, an unresolved V gene covers under half of the shortfall, and the cause of the remainder is unknown. The D gene and trimming were derived from the DNA, and the V and J assignments and clone size from that table. The sample profile shows roughly 1,100,000 clones; under 80% of them were found once. The ten largest clones capture around 1.4% of the sample.

The source of the sample is a study of shared clonotypes between healthy human individuals (dated by TCRdb to the early 2020s). Regarding the complete study: A couple of women and three men aged 18 to 49 years were included in the cohort. For each donor, three plates each were used for CD4 naive and CD4 memory, two plates were used for CD8 naive, and one plate was used for CD8 memory. Blood TCR repertoires of five healthy adults were deeply sequenced to estimate repertoire size and the extent of clonotype sharing between individuals. To increase sequencing depth and limit assay-specific biases, different laboratories used diverse techniques to prepare libraries and sequence TCR repertoires. Between about 0.8 and 9 billion PBMCs per donor were obtained by leukapheresis. Overall results and qualifications from the work: Sampling was restricted to blood, and TCR repertoires in tissue are likely to differ from TCR repertoires in blood. Pairwise subsampling led to the expectation that sequencing depth would affect the degree of clonotype sharing among donors. Clonotypes shared by all four sorted-subset donors showed higher generation probabilities than non-shared clonotypes. Naive subsets generally had larger estimated clonotype richness than memory subsets did. About 5% of naive CD4, more than 3% of naive CD8, roughly 2.4% of memory CD4, and 0.4% of memory CD8 clonotypes were shared across a few donors. Even with the large sequencing depth, rarefaction of the sorted-subset datasets indicated that sequencing was incomplete. The genetic and exposure-history diversity represented was limited by the small number of donors.

Healthy HIV-negative adults with no recently reported acute infections or vaccinations were included as donors. Only Caucasian adults living in Nashville, Tennessee, USA were represented among the donors. CD4+ T cells were enriched through magnetic negative selection, after which naive cells were positively selected on CD45RA and the remaining negative fraction served as the memory subset. Blood was obtained by leukapheresis, after which PBMCs were separated by Ficoll-Histopaque density gradient centrifugation and cryopreserved in liquid nitrogen vapor phase. Analytical flow cytometry was used to check the purity and quantity of every magnetically sorted T cell population. Genomic DNA was isolated from every sorted fraction and measured by UV absorbance on a Nanodrop 2000c. The material sequenced was memory CD4+ T cells sorted from blood. The sample's cell subset or site, from its label and the paper: CD45RA-negative fraction. This receptor was identified in a young man in good health.

The DNA sequence is TGTGCCAGCTCACCGACTTGGCAGGGGGATGGCTACACCTTC. Its amino acids are CASSPTWQGDGYTF. The chain is made from TRBV18 and TRBJ1-2; TRBD1 aligns with 7 central bases. Trimming removed 3 bases from V and 6 bases from J; the gene matches leave 7 bases unexplained. Sequences KGHSH (CDR1) and LQKENI (CDR2) are obtained from the germline V gene. The CDR3 numbers 14 residues from cysteine through phenylalanine. The entry retains the CDR3 DNA only, 42 bases that are in frame from base 1.